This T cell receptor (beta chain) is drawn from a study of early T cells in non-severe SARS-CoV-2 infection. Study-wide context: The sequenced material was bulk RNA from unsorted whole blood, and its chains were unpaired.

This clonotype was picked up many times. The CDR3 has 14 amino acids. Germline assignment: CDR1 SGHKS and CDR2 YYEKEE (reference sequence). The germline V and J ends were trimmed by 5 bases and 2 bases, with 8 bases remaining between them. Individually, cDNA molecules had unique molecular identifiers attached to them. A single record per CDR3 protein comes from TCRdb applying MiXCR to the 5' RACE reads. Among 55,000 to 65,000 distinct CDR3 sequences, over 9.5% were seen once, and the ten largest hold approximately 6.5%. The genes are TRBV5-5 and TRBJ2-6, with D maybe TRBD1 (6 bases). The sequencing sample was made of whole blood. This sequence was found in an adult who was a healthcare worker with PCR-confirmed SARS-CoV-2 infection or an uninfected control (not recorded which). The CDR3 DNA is TGTGCCAGCAGTCGACAGGCTGGGGCCAACGTCCTGACTTTC. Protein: CASSRQAGANVLTF.